These 5 T cell receptor beta chains were all obtained from the same sample, sequenced in a study of control samples from healthy donors and cancer patients. Profiling relied on immunoSEQ multiplex PCR, and the TCRdb table lists in-frame clones only, not all of them. The top ten clones hold 1.4% of a sample with 150,000 to 200,000 clones, more than 80% of them seen once. The sample was blood. These receptors all stem from a man aged 25-45 years in good health.

This chain connects TRBV27 to TRBJ1-5; D gene uncertain. The CDR3 totals 14 residues. The germline V gene has CDR1 MNHEY and CDR2 SMNVEV (reference sequence). V dropped 5 bases and J dropped 2 bases, with 10 bases sitting between them. This CDR3 is CASSLRFGNQPQHF. CDR3 bases: TGTGCCAGCAGTCTAAGATTTGGCAATCAGCCCCAGCATTTT.

The chain uses TRBV7-2 and TRBJ2-1; D uncertain. The CDR3 sequence is 14 residues long. V shed 5 bases and J shed 6 bases, with 14 bases lying between them. The germline V gene encodes CDR1 SGHTA and CDR2 FQGNSA. The CDR3 DNA is TGTGCCAGCAGCCCTCGCCTACAGAGCAATGAGCAGTTCTTC. It codes for CASSPRLQSNEQFF.

The chain couples TRBV12-3 or TRBV12-4 to TRBJ1-2; no firm D call. The V and J ends lost 2 bases and 1 base respectively, with 5 bases between them. This CDR3 has 13 amino acids. The CDR3 protein is CASSLSLNYGYTF. In nucleotides, the CDR3 is TGTGCCAGCAGTTTAAGTCTTAACTATGGCTACACCTTC.

The chain uses TRBV4-1 and TRBJ2-4; 12 bases match TRBD2. There are 18 residues in the CDR3. The germline V gene encodes CDR1 MGHRA and CDR2 YSYEKL. The V gene end was trimmed by 1 base and the J gene end by 3 bases; junction bases not matched to a gene: 7. Written as DNA, the CDR3 is TGCGCCAGCAGCCAAGTTAGGACTAGCGGGAACGTCAAAAACATTCAGTACTTC. Translating it yields CASSQVRTSGNVKNIQYF.

This rearrangement joins TRBV5-4 to TRBJ1-2; D is uncertain. Per the germline V gene, CDR1 is SGHNT and CDR2 is YYREEE (reference sequence). The ends were cut back, 6 bases at V and 4 bases at J, with 13 bases in the middle. This CDR3 contains 13 residues. CDR3 DNA sequence: TGTGCCAGCAAGGAGCCTTCGGGCTATGGCTACACCTTC. Protein sequence: CASKEPSGYGYTF.